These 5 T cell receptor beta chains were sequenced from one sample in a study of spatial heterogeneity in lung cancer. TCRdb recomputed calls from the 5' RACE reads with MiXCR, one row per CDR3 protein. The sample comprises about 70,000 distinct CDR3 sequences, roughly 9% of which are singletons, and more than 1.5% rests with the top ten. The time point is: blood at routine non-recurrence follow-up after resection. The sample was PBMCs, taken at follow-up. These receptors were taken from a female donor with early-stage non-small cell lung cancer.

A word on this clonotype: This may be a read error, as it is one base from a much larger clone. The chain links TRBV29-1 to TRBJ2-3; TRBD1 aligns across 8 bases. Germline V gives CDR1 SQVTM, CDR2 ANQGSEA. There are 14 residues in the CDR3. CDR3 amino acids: CSVEVDRASDTQNF. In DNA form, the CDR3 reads TGCAGCGTTGAAGTGGACAGGGCGAGTGATACGCAGAATTTT.

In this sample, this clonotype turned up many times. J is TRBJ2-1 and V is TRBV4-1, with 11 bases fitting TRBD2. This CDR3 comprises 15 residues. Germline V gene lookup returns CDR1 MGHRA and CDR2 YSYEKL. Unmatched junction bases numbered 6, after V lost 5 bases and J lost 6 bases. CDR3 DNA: TGCGCCAGCAGCTATAGCGGGAGGGCCCTCAATGAGCAGTTCTTC. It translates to CASSYSGRALNEQFF.

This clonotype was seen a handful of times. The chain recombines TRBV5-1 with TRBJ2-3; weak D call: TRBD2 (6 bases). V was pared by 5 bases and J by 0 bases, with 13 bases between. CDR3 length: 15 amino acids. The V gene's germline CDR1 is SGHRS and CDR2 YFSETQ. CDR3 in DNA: TGCGCCAGCAGTTCCCGAGGGACTAGCACAGATACGCAGTATTTT. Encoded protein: CASSSRGTSTDTQYF.

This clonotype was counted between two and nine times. CDR3 nucleotide sequence: TGTGCCAGCAGCGCCGGGACTGGACTATACGAGCAGTACTTC. It yields the protein CASSAGTGLYEQYF. J is TRBJ2-7 and V is TRBV5-5; D might be TRBD2 (6 bases). Between the trimmed V and J ends, which lost 4 bases and 4 bases, there was a span of 15 bases. The length of the CDR3 is 14 residues. Germline V gene lookup returns CDR1 SGHKS and CDR2 YYEKEE (reference sequence).

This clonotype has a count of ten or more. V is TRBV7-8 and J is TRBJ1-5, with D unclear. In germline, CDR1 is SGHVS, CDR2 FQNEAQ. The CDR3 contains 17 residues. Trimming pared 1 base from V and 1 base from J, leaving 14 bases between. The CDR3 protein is CASSLGSGLESNQPQHF. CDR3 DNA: TGTGCCAGCAGCTTAGGTTCCGGGTTGGAGAGCAATCAGCCCCAGCATTTT.